Listed here are 7 T cell receptor beta chains from one sample, sequenced in a study of identical twins (dated by TCRdb to the mid-2010s). The library was produced with 5' RACE. Sequencing was performed on an Illumina HiSeq 2000. TCRdb itself trimmed the public reads at Q25 with fastp, ran MiXCR and retained productive beta chains. Duplicate CDR3 protein sequences are folded into a single record with the most common DNA and genes. The sample data list roughly 1.6 million distinct CDR3 sequences, and less than 35% of these were observed just once. The ten largest clones capture under 0.35% of the sample. The sample comprised cord blood. The receptors originated from a newborn girl in good health.

CDR3 nucleotides: TGTGCCACCGCAGGACTAGCGCATTACACCGGGGAGCTGTTTTTT. Amino acid sequence: CATAGLAHYTGELFF. The chain is built from TRBV24-1 and TRBJ2-2; 9 bases map to TRBD2. Trimming at V came to 9 bases and at J to 3 bases, leaving 7 bases not matched to a gene. The germline CDR1 and CDR2 sequences are KGHDR and SFDVKD. The length of the CDR3 is 15 residues.

With respect to this clonotype: A much larger clone is a single base away; this may be a read error. V gene TRBV28 combines with J gene TRBJ1-2, with unresolved D. This CDR3 has 11 residues. Per germline, CDR1 MDHEN and CDR2 SYDVKM. CDR3 DNA sequence: TGTACCAGCAGCCCTTCGAATGGCTACACCTTC. Its protein product is CTSSPSNGYTF.

The chain has TRBV30 and TRBJ1-2; D uncertain. CDR1 GTSNPN and CDR2 SVGIG come from the germline V gene (reference sequence). This CDR3 is built from 11 residues. Trimming took 2 bases from V and 7 from J, leaving 8 bases between them. Here the CDR3 DNA reads TGTGCCTGGAGTCTATATAGTGGCTACACCTTC. Translated: CAWSLYSGYTF. Drawing the rest from reference TRBV30 and TRBJ1-2, the complete variable domain is SQTIHQWPATLVQPVGSPLSLECTVEGTSNPNLYWYRQAAGRGLQLLFYSVGIGQISSEVPQNLSASRPQDRQFILSSKKLLLSDSGFYLCAWSLYSGYTFGSGTRLTVV.

V usage is TRBV6-1 and J usage is TRBJ1-1; 11 nucleotides align to TRBD1. Looked up from germline, CDR1 is MNHNS and CDR2 is SASEGT. This CDR3 is 15 amino acids long. V lost 2 bases, J lost 4 bases, and 3 bases stayed unmatched. CDR3 in amino acids: CASSESGTGGTEAFF. In nucleotides, the CDR3 is TGTGCCAGCAGTGAATCTGGGACAGGGGGCACTGAAGCTTTCTTT.

V usage is TRBV4-1 and J usage is TRBJ2-7; D call uncertain. The ends were cut back, 0 bases at V and 1 base at J, with 7 bases in the middle. CDR1 and CDR2 from the germline V gene are MGHRA and YSYEKL. The CDR3 covers 14 residues. CDR3 protein: CASSQEFGSYEQYF. The CDR3, as DNA: TGCGCCAGCAGCCAAGAATTCGGGTCCTACGAGCAGTACTTC.

In this sample, this clonotype turned up a few times. The V gene is TRBV5-1, the J gene TRBJ1-2; TRBD1 aligns across 7 bases. Germline V gene data show CDR1 as SGHRS and CDR2 as YFSETQ. J lost 3 bases, V lost 1 base, and 9 bases had no gene match. CDR3 length equals 16 residues. For the CDR3, the DNA is TGCGCCAGCAGCTTGACCCCGACAGGGTTGGACTATGGCTACACCTTC. This codes for CASSLTPTGLDYGYTF. Complete variable domain (other parts from reference TRBV5-1 and TRBJ1-2): KAGVTQTPRYLIKTRGQQVTLSCSPISGHRSVSWYQQTPGQGLQFLFEYFSETQRNKGNFPGRFSGRQFSNSRSEMNVSTLELGDSALYLCASSLTPTGLDYGYTFGSGTRLTVV.

This clonotype was seen more than once but under ten times. The rearrangement links TRBV20-1 to TRBJ2-1; weak D call: TRBD2 (6 bases). The length of the CDR3 is 18 residues. The germline V gene encodes CDR1 DFQATT and CDR2 SNEGSKA (reference sequence). Trimming removed 0 bases from V and 9 bases from J, with 27 bases in between. CDR3 region: CSARDINTRLGISSEQFF. The CDR3 DNA sequence: TGCAGTGCTAGAGATATCAACACACGACTAGGTATAAGCAGTGAGCAGTTCTTC.